A single sample is the source of the 19 T cell receptor beta chains below, sequenced in a study of tumor-infiltrating lymphocytes in primary liver carcinoma. Reverse transcription of around 500 ng total RNA with a constant-region primer produced TCR beta cDNA. Sequencing libraries for TCR beta derived from three nested multiplex PCR rounds that used slightly modified ARM-PCR. TRBV1-TRBV30 forward primers and a C-beta reverse primer were used in the first two PCR rounds, which each ran for around 11 cycles. MiXCR, applied by TCRdb to the multiplex PCR reads, yields one record per CDR3 protein. The table has about 92,000 distinct CDR3 sequences, less than 75% seen once. From unsorted bulk tissue weighing roughly 17-34 mg, DNA and RNA were co-extracted. Material: tumor-adjacent normal liver tissue. The origin of the receptors is a man aged 35 to 55 with primary liver carcinoma and hepatitis B virus infection.

This clonotype came up many times. The V gene is TRBV7-9, the J gene TRBJ2-1, with D perhaps matching TRBD1 or TRBD2 (5 bases each). The CDR3 is made up of 13 amino acids. Trimming removed 6 bases from V and 8 bases from J, with 14 bases in between. CDR1 and CDR2 (germline): SEHNR, FQNEAQ (reference sequence). The chain's CDR3 is CASRPNMGDEQFF. The CDR3 DNA reads as TGTGCCAGCAGACCGAACATGGGGGATGAGCAGTTCTTC.

In this sample, this clonotype turned up many times. The CDR3 sequence is CASSLMGAQGEFEQYF. In DNA form, the CDR3 reads TGTGCCAGCAGCTTGATGGGGGCGCAGGGGGAATTCGAGCAGTACTTC. The V gene is TRBV13, the J gene TRBJ2-7; 7 nucleotides line up with TRBD1. CDR1 and CDR2 (germline): PRHDT, FYEKMQ (reference sequence). This CDR3 spans 16 amino acids. V shed 3 bases, J shed 6 bases, and the junction held 14 bases outside the gene matches.

This clonotype occurred many times. The V and J genes are TRBV10-3 and TRBJ2-4; weak D call: TRBD2 (5 bases). The CDR3 consists of 14 residues. Germline values: CDR1 ENHRY, CDR2 SYGVKD. V lost 2 bases, J lost 7 bases, and 12 bases lay in between. Here the CDR3 DNA reads TGTGCCATCAGTGAGGTGGGAGCCGAGAACATTCAGTACTTC. It translates to CAISEVGAENIQYF.

The chain carries TRBV15 and TRBJ1-4; maybe TRBD1 (5 bases). Deletions cut 2 bases from V and 3 bases from J, with 19 bases between. Per germline, CDR1 LNHNV and CDR2 YYDKDF (reference sequence). The CDR3 has 18 residues. CDR3 amino acids: CATSRTSRYGGANEKLFF. The CDR3, as DNA: TGTGCCACCAGCAGAACCTCTCGTTATGGGGGTGCTAATGAAAAACTGTTTTTT.

Remarks on this clonotype: A read error may account for a junction end that differs from germline. The chain is built from TRBV11-2 and TRBJ1-5, with 7 bases that match TRBD1. Germline loops: CDR1 SGHAT, CDR2 FQNNGV. The CDR3 is made up of 14 amino acids. Written as DNA, the CDR3 is TGTGCCAGCAGCCCATATACAGGGGCTCGGCCCCAGCACTTT. Its protein is CASSPYTGARPQHF.

Comments on this clonotype: One end of the junction does not line up with germline, which may come from a read error. The chain recombines TRBV11-2 with TRBJ2-5; D may be TRBD1 (5 bases). This CDR3 spans 13 amino acids. CDR1 is SGHAT and CDR2 is FQNNGV in the germline V gene. The CDR3 protein is CASNLDAGETQYF. CDR3 nucleotides: TGTGCCAGCAACTTAGATGCAGGGGAGACCCAGTACTTC.

A word on this clonotype: No conserved phenylalanine or tryptophan is present at the end of the CDR3, so a read error is the likely explanation. The genes are TRBV2 and TRBJ2-5, with D maybe TRBD1 (6 bases). The V gene's germline CDR1 is SNHLY and CDR2 FYNNEI. This CDR3 comprises 13 residues. Trimming removed 6 bases from V and 5 bases from J, with 13 bases in between. The chain's CDR3 is CASRPQGSETQYL. CDR3 bases: TGTGCCAGCAGACCCCAGGGGAGCGAGACCCAGTACCTC.

The sample holds many counts of this clonotype. The J gene is TRBJ2-5, the V gene TRBV5-1; no definite D call. Germline V lookup: CDR1 SGHRS, CDR2 YFSETQ. The CDR3 is 11 residues long. The V end was cut by 6 bases, the J end by 5 bases, with 8 bases between. CDR3 bases: TGCGCCAGCAATCAAGCGGAGACCCAGTACTTC. Amino acids: CASNQAETQYF.

Comments on this clonotype: Given the absence of the conserved phenylalanine or tryptophan at the CDR3 end, a read error is likely. The DNA is omitted, as the CDR3 cannot be located on it reliably, and the CDR3 follows TCRdb's listing. The J gene is TRBJ2-7, the V gene TRBV30; the tabulated D call, TRBD1, remains unverified against the DNA. A total of 14 residues make up the CDR3, ends included. CDR1 GTSNPN and CDR2 SVGIG come from the germline V gene (reference sequence). The CDR3 reads CAWSYQGQGLTVYS.

In the case of this clonotype: It may be a read error: a sequence one base away is much more abundant. This chain uses TRBV14 with TRBJ2-3; D is perhaps TRBD2 (5 bases). This CDR3 has 13 amino acids. Germline V gives CDR1 SGHDN, CDR2 FVKESK. CDR3 protein: CASRFSSTDMQYF. DNA of the CDR3: TGTGCCAGCAGATTTTCTAGCACAGATATGCAGTATTTT.

On this clonotype itself: One junction end does not reproduce the germline sequence, and a read error may be involved. The V and J genes are TRBV11-2 and TRBJ2-2; D remains ambiguous. CDR1 is SGHAT and CDR2 is FQNNGV in the germline V gene. CDR3 size: 15 residues. CDR3 sequence reads: CANSFTYGKSEELFF. The DNA of the CDR3 is TGTGCCAACAGCTTTACGTACGGAAAGAGCGAGGAGTTGTTTTTT.

The CDR3 region is CASSLGQGHNEQFF. The DNA for the CDR3 is TGTGCCAGCTCATTGGGACAGGGACACAATGAGCAGTTCTTC. The chain links TRBV18 to TRBJ2-1, with 9 nucleotides matching TRBD1. This CDR3 comprises 14 residues. Germline trimming cut 5 bases from V and 5 bases from J; bases unmatched to any gene: 4. CDR1 KGHSH and CDR2 LQKENI come from the germline V gene.

V is TRBV11-2 and J is TRBJ2-1; D is uncertain. The CDR3 covers 13 residues. CDR1 is SGHAT, CDR2 FQNNGV, per germline. CDR3 loop: CVSSPQQDKGQFF. As DNA, the CDR3 is TGTGTGAGCAGCCCCCAGCAGGATAAGGGGCAGTTCTTC.

Of note for this clonotype: At one end the junction does not follow the germline gene, possibly because of a read error. The chain couples TRBV7-9 to TRBJ2-1; 7 bases are a match to TRBD2. From germline, CDR1 is SEHNR and CDR2 FQNEAQ (reference sequence). This CDR3 has 15 amino acids. The DNA of the CDR3 is TGTGTCAGCGGGGAGGTGGGCTGGAGACCCGATGAGCAGTTCTTC. Translated: CVSGEVGWRPDEQFF.

As regards this clonotype: The junction departs from the called germline gene at one end, perhaps through a read error. The chain recombines TRBV11-2 with TRBJ1-2; 8 bases line up with TRBD1. Germline assignment: CDR1 SGHAT and CDR2 FQNNGV. The CDR3 contains 13 residues. The CDR3 DNA follows: TGTACCAGCGGCGTAACAGGGGGCTATGGCTACACCTTC. This sequence encodes CTSGVTGGYGYTF.

The rearrangement links TRBV7-8 to TRBJ2-1; maybe TRBD2 (5 bases). The CDR3 loop spans 15 amino acids. Germline-derived CDR1 and CDR2 are SGHVS and FQNEAQ. V dropped 4 bases and J dropped 8 bases, with 18 bases sitting between them. The CDR3 nucleotides are TGTGCCAGCAGCTATGGTCGGGTAGCTAGCTATGAGCAGTTCTTC. Amino acids: CASSYGRVASYEQFF.

The chain uses TRBV19 and TRBJ1-2; D not certain. The CDR3 is 14 amino acids. Germline assignment: CDR1 LNHDA and CDR2 SQIVND (reference sequence). V lost 7 bases to trimming and J lost 3 bases, with 15 bases between them. CDR3 nucleotides: TGTGCCAGTAAAGGAAACTTAGGAGACTATGGCTACACCTTC. This codes for CASKGNLGDYGYTF.

Note on this clonotype: Since a much larger clone is just one base distant, this may be a read error. The CDR3 carries no conserved terminal phenylalanine or tryptophan, so it likely arises from a read error. The chain combines TRBV7-8 with TRBJ1-6; 10 nucleotides match TRBD1. Trimming at V came to 3 bases and at J to 6 bases, leaving 5 bases not matched to a gene. The CDR3 runs 16 residues. Germline V CDR1 and CDR2: SGHVS, FQNEAQ. CDR3 DNA: TGTGCCAGCAGCTTTGGGACAGGGGTTACTAATTCACCCCTCCACTTA. Translation gives CASSFGTGVTNSPLHL.

There are a few counts of this clonotype. A much larger clone lies one base from this, so it may be a read error. Given the absence of the conserved phenylalanine or tryptophan at the CDR3 end, a read error is likely. The rearrangement joins TRBV4-2 to TRBJ1-1; D not resolved. This CDR3 comprises 14 residues. Per germline, CDR1 LGHNA and CDR2 YNFKEQ. The CDR3 nucleotides are TGTGCCAGCGGCCAAGACGGGAAGGACACTGAAGCTTTCCTT. This codes for CASGQDGKDTEAFL.